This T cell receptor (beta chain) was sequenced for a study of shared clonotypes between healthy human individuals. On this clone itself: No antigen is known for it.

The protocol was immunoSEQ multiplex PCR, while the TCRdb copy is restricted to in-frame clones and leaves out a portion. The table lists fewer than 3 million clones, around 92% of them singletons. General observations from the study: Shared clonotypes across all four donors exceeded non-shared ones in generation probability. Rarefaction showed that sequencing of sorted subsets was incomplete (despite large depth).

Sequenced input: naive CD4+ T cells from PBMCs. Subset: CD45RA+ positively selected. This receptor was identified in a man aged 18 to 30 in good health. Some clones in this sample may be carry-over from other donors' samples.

The DNA of the CDR3 is TGTGCCAGCTCTCAGACAGGGACGGCGTTCACTGAAGCTTTCTTT. It is translated as CASSQTGTAFTEAFF. The chain carries TRBV2 and TRBJ1-1; 7 nucleotides match TRBD1. There are 15 residues in the CDR3. The germline V gene encodes CDR1 SNHLY and CDR2 FYNNEI. Trimming took 8 bases from V and 4 from J; bases not matched to a gene: 13.